This T cell receptor (beta chain) was sequenced during a study of early T cells in non-severe SARS-CoV-2 infection. Study results and limitations: There was a bias toward anti-spike CD8 responses in VDJdb matching, which missed private and CD4 specificities.

The CDR3 totals 16 residues. V shed 2 bases and J shed 0 bases, with 8 bases lying between them. CDR1 MGHDK and CDR2 SYGVNS come from the germline V gene. This clonotype occurred many times. Antigen specificity is unknown. Separate cDNA molecules each had unique molecular identifiers attached to them. TCRdb used MiXCR to reprocess the 5' RACE reads, holding one entry per CDR3 protein. The profile shows 30,000 to 45,000 distinct CDR3 sequences, roughly 5% of them singletons. This receptor was identified in an adult who was a healthcare worker with PCR-confirmed SARS-CoV-2 infection or an uninfected control (not recorded which). Sequencing was performed on whole blood. The chain employs TRBV25-1 and TRBJ2-6; no firm D call. CDR3 loop: CASSENLYSGANVLTF. CDR3 nucleotide sequence: TGTGCCAGCAGTGAAAACCTGTACTCTGGGGCCAACGTCCTGACTTTC.